These 27 T cell receptor beta chains came from one sample sequenced in a study of cytomegalovirus exposure and HLA in healthy donors. In the PCR, 60 Vbeta and 13 Jbeta primers were used. Libraries were prepared by immunoSEQ multiplex PCR; TCRdb keeps only in-frame clonotypes and omits some of them. The data contain around 150,000 clones, around 76% of them singletons. Sequencing was carried out using PBMCs. These receptor sequences come from a male donor in good health and CMV-seronegative.

This chain links TRBV6-6 with TRBJ1-2; D call uncertain. V dropped 6 bases and J dropped 4 bases, with 6 bases sitting between them. Germline V lookup: CDR1 MNHNY, CDR2 SVGAGI (reference sequence). The length of the CDR3 is 11 residues. CDR3 sequence (DNA): TGTGCCAGCAGGACTGCCTATGGCTACACCTTC. Translation gives CASRTAYGYTF.

This clone was seen only a few times. The chain employs TRBV10-1 and TRBJ2-5, with TRBD1 matching over 8 bases. The trim removed 5 bases at V and 9 bases at J, leaving 8 bases unmatched. CDR3 length: 13 residues. In germline, CDR1 is WNHNN, CDR2 SYGVQD (reference sequence). This CDR3 is CASSPDRAGAQYF. In nucleotides, the CDR3 is TGCGCCAGCAGTCCGGACAGGGCAGGGGCCCAGTACTTC.

The chain links TRBV9 to TRBJ2-5; 15 positions match TRBD2. V dropped 3 bases and J dropped 1; count of bases not matched to a gene: 7. The CDR3 length is 18 residues. The germline V gene has CDR1 SGDLS and CDR2 YYNGEE. The CDR3 DNA follows: TGTGCCAGCAGCGCGGGGACTAGCGGGGGGAAACTCCAAGAGACCCAGTACTTC. Translated: CASSAGTSGGKLQETQYF.

This chain links TRBV7-8 with TRBJ2-2, with a possible D match to TRBD1 (6 bases). Between the trimmed V and J ends, which lost 1 base and 2 bases, there was a span of 17 bases. This CDR3 is built from 18 residues. Germline CDR1 and CDR2: SGHVS and FQNEAQ. The CDR3 DNA sequence: TGTGCCAGCAGCTTAGGGAGAGTTGGACAGATTAACACCGGGGAGCTGTTTTTT. Its translation is CASSLGRVGQINTGELFF.

The J gene is TRBJ1-2, the V gene TRBV6-5; 7 bases match TRBD1. V trimming: 8 bases; J trimming: 8 bases; junction bases outside the gene matches: 11. Germline V CDR1 and CDR2: MNHEY, SVGAGI. The CDR3 sequence is 13 residues long. In nucleotides, the CDR3 is TGTGCCAGCCGTGCGTGGGACAGACGGGGCTACACCTTC. It encodes CASRAWDRRGYTF.

This clone occurred a few times. This chain uses TRBV10-1 with TRBJ2-1; 8 nucleotides align to TRBD1. Germline V CDR1 and CDR2: WNHNN, SYGVQD (reference sequence). V dropped 3 bases and J dropped 5; count of bases not matched to a gene: 6. The CDR3 is 15 residues long. CDR3 nucleotide sequence: TGCGCCAGCAGTGACCCTTCAGGGGGCCACAATGAGCAGTTCTTC. Translating it yields CASSDPSGGHNEQFF.

V and J are TRBV29-1 and TRBJ2-1, with a possible D match to TRBD1 (6 bases). The length of the CDR3 is 15 residues. Germline lookup yields CDR1 SQVTM and CDR2 ANQGSEA. Between the trimmed V and J ends, which lost 2 bases and 0 bases, there was a span of 11 bases. The CDR3 loop reads CSVESGQSSYNEQFF. CDR3 bases: TGCAGCGTTGAATCCGGACAGAGCTCCTACAATGAGCAGTTCTTC.

The chain couples TRBV25-1 to TRBJ2-7, with 12 positions matching TRBD2. V shed 5 bases, J shed 5 bases, and the junction held 4 bases outside the gene matches. The V gene's germline CDR1 is MGHDK and CDR2 SYGVNS. CDR3 length equals 14 residues. The CDR3 reads CASSLTSGRDEQYF. The DNA for the CDR3 is TGTGCCAGCAGTCTGACTAGCGGGAGAGACGAGCAGTACTTC.

V gene TRBV7-2 combines with J gene TRBJ2-1; D remains ambiguous. This CDR3 has 15 amino acids. CDR1 is SGHTA and CDR2 is FQGNSA in the germline V gene. The germline V and J ends were trimmed by 1 base and 6 bases, with 13 bases remaining between them. The DNA for the CDR3 is TGTGCCAGCAGCTTAGAACCTAGAACGGGCAATGAGCAGTTCTTC. It translates to CASSLEPRTGNEQFF.

The gene calls are TRBV19 and TRBJ2-3; TRBD1 matches 9 bases. The CDR3 is 18 amino acids. V trimming: 5 bases; J trimming: 3 bases; junction bases outside the gene matches: 15. Germline values: CDR1 LNHDA, CDR2 SQIVND (reference sequence). The DNA for the CDR3 is TGTGCCAGTAGTTTAGGACAGGGGACCTTAGCGGGTACAGATACGCAGTATTTT. This codes for CASSLGQGTLAGTDTQYF.

V usage is TRBV4-2 and J usage is TRBJ1-2; 7 bases match TRBD1. The CDR3 totals 12 residues. Germline assignment: CDR1 LGHNA and CDR2 YNFKEQ. The V gene end was trimmed by 2 bases and the J gene end by 7 bases; junction bases not matched to a gene: 1. The CDR3 DNA is TGTGCCAGCAGCCAAAGACAGGGTGGCTACACCTTC. Its protein is CASSQRQGGYTF.

V and J are TRBV5-6 and TRBJ2-1; TRBD2 might be the D (6 bases). Germline lookup yields CDR1 SGHDT and CDR2 YYEEEE. The CDR3 has 14 residues. Trimming took off 4 bases at V and 4 bases at J, with 12 bases between the two ends. CDR3 sequence reads: CASSGGLLYNEQFF. The CDR3 DNA follows: TGTGCCAGCAGCGGGGGACTTTTATACAATGAGCAGTTCTTC.

The CDR3 reads CASSLEAYASYGYTF. DNA for the CDR3: TGCGCCAGCAGCTTGGAAGCATACGCCTCCTATGGCTACACCTTC. This chain connects TRBV5-1 to TRBJ1-2; no clear D. The CDR3 runs to 15 residues. CDR1 is SGHRS and CDR2 is YFSETQ in the germline V gene. V lost 0 bases and J 4 bases, leaving 13 bases between the germline ends.

The chain uses TRBV4-3 and TRBJ2-3; 7 nucleotides match TRBD1. From germline, CDR1 is LGHNA and CDR2 YSLEER. The CDR3 runs 14 residues. With V trimmed by 2 bases and J by 6 bases, 5 bases remained unmatched. The CDR3 loop reads CASSQRTGEDTQYF. For the CDR3, the DNA is TGCGCCAGCAGCCAAAGAACAGGGGAGGATACGCAGTATTTT.

The V gene is TRBV27, the J gene TRBJ1-5, with 10 bases aligning to TRBD1. V dropped 6 bases and J dropped 6; count of bases not matched to a gene: 14. The CDR3 totals 17 residues. Germline V gene sequence: CDR1 MNHEY, CDR2 SMNVEV (reference sequence). In nucleotides, the CDR3 is TGTGCCAGCAGGCCCGGGGGACAGGGGATAGTTAGTCAGCCCCAGCATTTT. Amino acid sequence: CASRPGGQGIVSQPQHF.

The chain joins TRBV5-1 to TRBJ2-7, with 9 bases aligning to TRBD2. Germline V gives CDR1 SGHRS, CDR2 YFSETQ. The CDR3 has 16 residues. V shed 2 bases, J shed 5 bases, and the junction held 11 bases outside the gene matches. CDR3 nucleotides: TGCGCCAGCAGCTTTGGGGCAGTAGCGGGAGCTGACGAGCAGTACTTC. Translation gives CASSFGAVAGADEQYF.

The chain links TRBV2 to TRBJ2-1, with D maybe TRBD1 (6 bases). This CDR3 is built from 12 residues. Germline loops: CDR1 SNHLY, CDR2 FYNNEI. V shed 5 bases and J shed 8 bases, with 10 bases lying between them. The CDR3 region has the DNA TGTGCCAGCAGTAGACAGGTCCATGAGCAGTTCTTC. This gives the protein CASSRQVHEQFF.

The chain couples TRBV4-2 to TRBJ1-2; unclear D gene. The V gene lost 1 base and the J gene lost 8 bases, with 14 bases spanning the gap. This CDR3 is built from 14 residues. CDR1 LGHNA and CDR2 YNFKEQ come from the germline V gene. The CDR3 reads CASSQGAGARGYTF. The CDR3 DNA is TGTGCCAGCAGCCAAGGCGCGGGTGCTCGCGGCTACACCTTC.

With regard to this clone: Compared with germline, one end of the junction differs, possibly owing to a read error. This sequence joins TRBV7-9 and TRBJ1-1; possibly TRBD1 for D (6 bases). The CDR3 is 12 amino acids. The germline CDR1 and CDR2 sequences are SEHNR and FQNEAQ (reference sequence). CDR3 in amino acids: CSSTLGQTEAFF. The CDR3 DNA sequence: TGTTCCAGCACCTTAGGACAGACTGAAGCTTTCTTT.

This clone was seen once. This chain uses TRBV7-3 with TRBJ2-7; 11 bases are a match to TRBD1. This CDR3 spans 16 amino acids. Germline values: CDR1 SGHTA, CDR2 FQGTGA. J was trimmed by 1 base and V by 5 bases; bases with no gene match: 7. The DNA of the CDR3 is TGTGCCAGCAGCAGGGCGGGACAGGGGGGGTCCTACGAGCAGTACTTC. Encoded protein: CASSRAGQGGSYEQYF.

The chain is built from TRBV9 and TRBJ1-3, with a tentative D call TRBD1 (5 bases). In germline, CDR1 is SGDLS, CDR2 YYNGEE. V lost 1 base and J lost 0, with 8 bases in between. This CDR3 has 15 residues. The CDR3 sequence: CASSVPGNSGNTIYF. CDR3 nucleotide sequence: TGTGCCAGCAGCGTACCAGGGAACTCTGGAAACACCATATATTTT.

This clone has a single count. The chain joins TRBV27 to TRBJ1-2; no clear D. V lost 0 bases and J lost 8, with 10 bases in between. CDR3 size: 13 residues. Looked up from germline, CDR1 is MNHEY and CDR2 is SMNVEV (reference sequence). In nucleotides, the CDR3 is TGTGCCAGCAGTTTATCGAGTGGTTCGGGCTACACCTTC. Translating it yields CASSLSSGSGYTF.

This clone showed up just a few times. The chain links TRBV6-1 to TRBJ1-6; the D is unclear. The CDR3 totals 15 residues. Germline V lookup: CDR1 MNHNS, CDR2 SASEGT. The V and J ends lost 6 bases and 17 bases respectively, with 26 bases between them. CDR3 in amino acids: CASRVDSNRSSGIHF. The CDR3, as DNA: TGTGCCAGCAGGGTAGATTCCAACCGATCATCGGGAATCCACTTT.

This clone has only a few counts. V and J are TRBV6-1 and TRBJ2-7, with 12 bases lining up with TRBD1. Germline V gene data show CDR1 as MNHNS and CDR2 as SASEGT. The length of the CDR3 is 15 residues. Trimming at V came to 5 bases and at J to 9 bases, leaving 11 bases not matched to a gene. The DNA for the CDR3 is TGTGCCAGCAGTCAGGGGGGACAGGGGGCGCTCGGGCAGTACTTC. It codes for CASSQGGQGALGQYF.

V usage is TRBV7-2 and J usage is TRBJ1-1, with TRBD1 matching 12 bases. This CDR3 has 16 amino acids. Germline-derived CDR1 and CDR2 are SGHTA and FQGNSA. The ends lost 2 bases at V and 5 bases at J; junction bases unmatched: 6. CDR3 DNA sequence: TGTGCCAGCAGCTTAACCGGGACAGGGGGCTGGACTGAAGCTTTCTTT. Translation: CASSLTGTGGWTEAFF.

The chain joins TRBV5-1 to TRBJ1-2, with D uncertain. There are 14 residues in the CDR3. With 0 bases removed from V and 2 bases from J, the gap between germline ends came to 8 bases. CDR1 SGHRS and CDR2 YFSETQ come from the germline V gene. The CDR3, as DNA: TGCGCCAGCAGCTTGGGCGACACCAACTATGGCTACACCTTC. This encodes CASSLGDTNYGYTF.

The chain employs TRBV19 and TRBJ1-1; TRBD1 aligns across 7 bases. Germline loops: CDR1 LNHDA, CDR2 SQIVND (reference sequence). The CDR3 is 17 residues long. The V and J ends lost 4 bases and 5 bases, in that order; junction bases with no gene match: 16. CDR3 sequence: CASSTVFQGVISTEAFF. The CDR3 nucleotides are TGTGCCAGTAGTACTGTCTTCCAGGGGGTAATTAGTACTGAAGCTTTCTTT.